This T cell receptor (beta chain) was captured in a study of T-cell reconstitution after alpha-beta-depleted transplantation in children (dated by TCRdb to the mid-2010s). Study-wide context: Using TCR repertoire profiling, the study followed T-cell immune reconstitution in a quantitative way in children after TCRalphabeta/CD19-depleted allogeneic hematopoietic cell transplantation.

On this clonotype itself: The antigen it binds to is not known. No clone much larger than this one lies a single base away; base qualities are absent.

In the paper's terms, the time point label means: day 60 (about 2 months) after transplantation. According to the study, the label for this sample's treatment or condition signals: allogeneic hematopoietic cell transplantation with graft depleted of TCRalphabeta T cells and CD19 B cells. The children who served as transplant recipients had been given grafts of TCRalphabeta/CD19-depleted allogeneic hematopoietic cells. Library prep was done by PCR. Sequenced on an Illumina HiSeq 2500. TCR libraries were prepared with molecular barcoding, using unique molecular identifiers to normalize TCRbeta repertoire quantification. In TCRdb, the public reads were trimmed at Q25 with fastp and aligned with MiXCR, with productive beta chains retained. Identical CDR3 protein sequences are pooled into one entry, listed with their most common genes and DNA. This sample lists approximately 50,000 distinct CDR3 sequences; over 4.5% were detected once. The ten largest account for more than 30% of the sample.

Points the paper makes about the study in general: The high TCRbeta diversity at day 60 in some patients was ascribed to recipient T cells and intrathymic progenitors that had survived conditioning. Hyperexpanded clone frequencies declined over subsequent months; after one year, T-cell counts and TCRbeta diversity were mostly attributed to newly produced T cells. About two months after transplant, the apparently early recovery of alphabetaT-cell counts reportedly depended on just several hundred clones that had expanded rapidly and came from non-depleted graft cells.

Measured from the cysteine to the phenylalanine, the CDR3 is 13 residues long. Solely the CDR3 DNA is kept, with 39 bases framed from the first base. Reading the germline V gene gives CDR1 SGHDT and CDR2 YYEEEE. The V end loses 1 base and the J end loses 1 base, and a stretch of 4 bases separates them. The receptor was derived from a female patient aged 2 to 10 who had a stem cell transplant for aplastic anemia, so the T cells may come from the graft donor. The chain is encoded by TRBV5-6 joined to TRBJ2-3; no confident D gene assignment can be made. The source was PBMCs, mostly from graft donor cells, collected 60 days after TCRalphabeta/CD19-depleted stem cell transplant. The nucleotide sequence is TGTGCCAGCAGCTTGAAAGGCACAGATACGCAGTATTTT. Translated, it reads CASSLKGTDTQYF.